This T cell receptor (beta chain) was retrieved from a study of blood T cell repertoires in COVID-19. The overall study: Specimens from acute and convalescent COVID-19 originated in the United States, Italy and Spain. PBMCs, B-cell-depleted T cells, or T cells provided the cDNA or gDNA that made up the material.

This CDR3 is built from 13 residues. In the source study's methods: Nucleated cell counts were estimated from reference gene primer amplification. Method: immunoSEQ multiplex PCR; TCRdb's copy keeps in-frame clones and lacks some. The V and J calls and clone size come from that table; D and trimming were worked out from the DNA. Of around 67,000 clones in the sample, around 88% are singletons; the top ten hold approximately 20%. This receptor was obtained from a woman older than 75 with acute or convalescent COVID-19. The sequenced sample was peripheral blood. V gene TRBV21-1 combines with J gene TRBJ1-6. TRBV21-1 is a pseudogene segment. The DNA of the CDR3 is TGTGCCAGCAGCGGAAGAGAGGGTTCACCCCTCCACTTT. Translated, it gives CASSGREGSPLHF.